A selection of T cell receptor beta chains follows, all from one sample in a study of neurological immune-mediated disorders. TCRdb passed the 5' RACE reads through MiXCR, listing each CDR3 protein once. The data show 75,000 to 85,000 distinct CDR3 sequences, with 17% seen just once and 15% held by the top ten. The sample comprised PBMCs. The receptors shown here come from a woman between 40 and 55 years old in good health. The CDR3 runs from the conserved cysteine through the conserved F or W. Fields, in order: J gene, clone size, D gene, V gene, CDR3 protein, CDR3 DNA. A D gene is named only where the DNA matches it firmly. Only some rows state a clone size, as once, few, many or a class for expanded clones.

j_gene: TRBJ2-5
abundance: -
d_gene: -
v_gene: TRBV20-1
CDR3aa: CSAVSWGETQYF
CDR3nt: TGCAGTGCGGTGAGCTGGGGCGAGACCCAGTACTTC

j_gene: TRBJ2-5
abundance: -
d_gene: TRBD2
v_gene: TRBV7-2
CDR3aa: CARGDGGQETQYF
CDR3nt: TGTGCCAGAGGCGACGGGGGGCAAGAGACCCAGTACTTC

j_gene: TRBJ1-1
abundance: many
d_gene: -
v_gene: TRBV20-1
CDR3aa: CSARDQRTVNTEAFF
CDR3nt: TGCAGTGCTAGAGACCAAAGGACGGTGAACACTGAAGCTTTCTTT

j_gene: TRBJ2-5
abundance: many
d_gene: -
v_gene: TRBV6-1
CDR3aa: CASSEDQGYEETQYF
CDR3nt: TGTGCCAGCAGTGAGGATCAGGGGTATGAAGAGACCCAGTACTTC

j_gene: TRBJ1-2
abundance: many
d_gene: -
v_gene: TRBV10-3
CDR3aa: CAISESSGYGYTF
CDR3nt: TGTGCCATCAGTGAGTCGAGCGGTTATGGCTACACCTTC

j_gene: TRBJ2-1
abundance: -
d_gene: TRBD2
v_gene: TRBV29-1
CDR3aa: CSVPSSSGRSYNEQFF
CDR3nt: TGCAGCGTCCCGAGCTCTAGCGGGAGATCCTACAATGAGCAGTTCTTC

j_gene: TRBJ1-1
abundance: many
d_gene: -
v_gene: TRBV7-9
CDR3aa: CASSLAGDTHTEAFF
CDR3nt: TGTGCCAGCAGCTTAGCGGGGGACACCCACACTGAAGCTTTCTTT

j_gene: TRBJ1-2
abundance: many
d_gene: TRBD1
v_gene: TRBV5-1
CDR3aa: CASSTSPRDRGSYTF
CDR3nt: TGCGCCAGCAGCACTTCCCCCCGGGACAGGGGAAGCTACACCTTC

j_gene: TRBJ1-1
abundance: many
d_gene: TRBD1
v_gene: TRBV6-2/TRBV6-3
CDR3aa: CASTRSGRGTEAFF
CDR3nt: TGTGCCAGCACCCGCTCGGGCAGGGGGACTGAAGCTTTCTTT

j_gene: TRBJ1-2
abundance: many
d_gene: TRBD1
v_gene: TRBV4-1
CDR3aa: CASSQVRTGGGYTF
CDR3nt: TGCGCCAGCAGCCAAGTGAGGACAGGGGGAGGCTACACCTTC

j_gene: TRBJ1-2
abundance: many
d_gene: -
v_gene: TRBV4-1
CDR3aa: CASSQVGQVYGYTF
CDR3nt: TGCGCCAGCAGCCAAGTCGGCCAGGTCTATGGCTACACCTTC

j_gene: TRBJ2-3
abundance: few
d_gene: -
v_gene: TRBV7-2
CDR3aa: CASSLGVGTDTQYF
CDR3nt: TGTGCCAGCAGCTTAGGGGTCGGCACAGATACGCAGTATTTT